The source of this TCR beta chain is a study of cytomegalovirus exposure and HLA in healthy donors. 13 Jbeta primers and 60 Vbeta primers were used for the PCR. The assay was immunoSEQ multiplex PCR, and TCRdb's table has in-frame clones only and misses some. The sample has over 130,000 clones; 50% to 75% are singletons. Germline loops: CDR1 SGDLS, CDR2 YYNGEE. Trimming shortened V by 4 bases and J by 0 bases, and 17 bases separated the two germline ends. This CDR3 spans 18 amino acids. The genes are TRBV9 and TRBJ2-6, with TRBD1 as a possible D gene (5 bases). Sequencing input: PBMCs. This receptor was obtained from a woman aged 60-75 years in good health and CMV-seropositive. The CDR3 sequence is CASSTRRDLGSGANVLTF. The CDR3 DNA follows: TGTGCCAGCAGCACTCGCAGGGATTTAGGCTCTGGGGCCAACGTCCTGACTTTC.